The rows below give T cell receptor beta chains drawn from one sample of a study of T-cell memory formation after mild COVID-19. TCRdb independently ran MiXCR on the 5' RACE reads; one entry per CDR3 protein. This sample has approximately 570,000 distinct CDR3 sequences, with roughly 18% found just once. Sequenced material: PBMCs or a T cell subset sorted from them (not recorded which). These receptors originate from an adult woman who had mild COVID-19 (a few samples of this study predate the infection). Cell type and time point are not known. CDR3s include the opening cysteine and the closing phenylalanine or tryptophan. The D gene is left open where the match is weak. Clone sizes are given selectively: once, few, many, or a class where the clone is expanded.

j_gene | v_gene | d_gene | abundance | CDR3aa | CDR3nt
TRBJ2-2 | TRBV21-1 | - | few | CGANPSGGELFF | TGCGGGGCGAACCCCAGCGGCGGGGAGCTGTTTTTT
TRBJ2-1 | TRBV4-2 | TRBD2 | few | CASSQAAGLAGLSSYNEQFF | TGTGCCAGCAGCCAAGCGGCGGGACTAGCGGGCCTCAGCTCCTACAATGAGCAGTTCTTC
TRBJ1-2 | TRBV4-1 | - | - | CASSQITGTRANYGYTF | TGCGCCAGCAGCCAAATAACCGGGACAAGAGCTAACTATGGCTACACCTTC
TRBJ1-1 | TRBV12-3/TRBV12-4 | - | many | CASSWYSMNTEAFF | TGTGCCAGCAGTTGGTACTCCATGAACACTGAAGCTTTCTTT
TRBJ2-3 | TRBV7-3 | TRBD2 | few | CASNSGLAAFTDTQYF | TGTGCCAGCAACTCGGGACTAGCGGCTTTCACAGATACGCAGTATTTT
TRBJ2-5 | TRBV7-9 | TRBD1 | - | CASSFPTGGAWKETQYF | TGTGCCAGCAGTTTTCCTACAGGGGGCGCTTGGAAAGAGACCCAGTACTTC
TRBJ2-5 | TRBV5-1 | TRBD2 | - | CASSPVAGGTQETQYF | TGCGCCAGCAGCCCGGTGGCGGGGGGAACCCAAGAGACCCAGTACTTC
TRBJ2-4 | TRBV19 | TRBD1 | few | CASSIASGQGNIQYF | TGTGCCAGTAGTATAGCCTCCGGACAGGGTAACATTCAGTACTTC
TRBJ1-2 | TRBV19 | - | - | CASSIRGSDGYTF | TGTGCCAGTAGTATACGGGGGAGCGATGGCTACACCTTC
TRBJ2-3 | TRBV12-3/TRBV12-4 | - | few | CASSPPSGRGDTDTQYF | TGTGCCAGCAGCCCTCCCTCTGGGAGGGGGGACACAGATACGCAGTATTTT
TRBJ2-2 | TRBV27 | - | - | CASSWGRGNTGELFF | TGTGCCAGCAGTTGGGGCAGGGGGAACACCGGGGAGCTGTTTTTT
TRBJ2-1 | TRBV7-9 | TRBD2 | few | CASSFVAGGNEQFF | TGTGCCAGCAGCTTTGTAGCGGGAGGGAATGAGCAGTTCTTC
TRBJ1-2 | TRBV25-1 | - | few | CASSVGVGSDYGYTF | TGTGCCAGCAGCGTTGGGGTAGGTTCCGACTATGGCTACACCTTC
TRBJ1-1 | TRBV7-2 | - | - | CASRPMRGNTEAFF | TGTGCCAGCAGGCCCATGCGGGGGAACACTGAAGCTTTCTTT
TRBJ1-6 | TRBV9 | - | many | CASSPRTDQRNSPLHF | TGTGCCAGCAGCCCCCGGACAGATCAGCGGAATTCACCCCTCCACTTT
TRBJ1-1 | TRBV7-2 | - | - | CASSSTGTRRTEAFF | TGTGCCAGCAGCTCGACAGGAACCAGGCGCACTGAAGCTTTCTTT
TRBJ2-2 | TRBV10-3 | - | few | CAIKGDADTGELFF | TGTGCCATCAAGGGGGATGCGGACACCGGGGAGCTGTTTTTT
TRBJ2-3 | TRBV29-1 | - | few | CSVSPGRSTDTQYF | TGCAGCGTTTCCCCAGGGCGGAGCACAGATACGCAGTATTTT
TRBJ1-2 | TRBV7-2 | - | few | CASSSYLAGEVYGYTF | TGTGCCAGCAGCTCATATCTGGCAGGGGAGGTCTATGGCTACACCTTC